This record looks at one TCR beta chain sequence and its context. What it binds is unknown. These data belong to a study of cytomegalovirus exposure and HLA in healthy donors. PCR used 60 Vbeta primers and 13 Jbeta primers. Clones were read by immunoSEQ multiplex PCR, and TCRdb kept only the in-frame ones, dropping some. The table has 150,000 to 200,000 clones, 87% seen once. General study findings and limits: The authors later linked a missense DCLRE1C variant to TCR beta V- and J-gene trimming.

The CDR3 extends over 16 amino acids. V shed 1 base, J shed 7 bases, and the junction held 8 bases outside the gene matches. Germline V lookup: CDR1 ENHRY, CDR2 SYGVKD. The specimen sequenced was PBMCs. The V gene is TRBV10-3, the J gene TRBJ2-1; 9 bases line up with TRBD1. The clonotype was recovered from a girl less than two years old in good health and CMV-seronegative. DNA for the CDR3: TGTGCCATCAGTGAGTTCCGGGACAGGGCTACAAATGAGCAGTTCTTC. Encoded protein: CAISEFRDRATNEQFF.